The clone carrying this T cell receptor (beta chain) has only one observation. The sample is drawn from a study of blood T cell repertoires in COVID-19. The overall study: Whether acute or convalescent, the COVID-19 samples came from the United States, Italy and Spain. T cells, B-cell-depleted T cells, or PBMCs provided the cDNA or gDNA that served as material.

V lost 3 bases, J lost 2 bases, and 4 bases stayed unmatched. The CDR3 has 15 amino acids. Germline-derived CDR1 and CDR2 are LNHDA and SQIVND (reference sequence). Authors' data handling: Reference gene primer amplification yielded estimated nucleated cell counts. Here immunoSEQ multiplex PCR was the method, and the copy in TCRdb shows in-frame clones only, minus some. That table gives V, J and clone size, and the DNA gave D and trimming. The data show some 45,000 clones, roughly 87% seen once. The rearrangement links TRBV19 to TRBJ1-5; 7 bases agree with TRBD1. The TCR was taken from a man aged 55 to 70 with active COVID-19. The specimen sequenced was peripheral blood. The CDR3 DNA follows: TGTGCCAGTAGTATCGAGGACAGGCGCAATCAGCCCCAGCATTTT. It codes for CASSIEDRRNQPQHF.